This TCR beta chain is from a study of CD8+ T cells in alopecia areata. It was cDNA, reverse transcribed from extracted RNA, that served as the sequencing template. Sequencing used immunoSEQ multiplex PCR; TCRdb keeps in-frame clones, though not all of them. Among 30,000 to 35,000 clones listed, approximately 60% were seen once. The CDR3 has 15 amino acids. V dropped 7 bases and J dropped 8; count of bases not matched to a gene: 13. CDR1 is SEHNR and CDR2 is FQNEAQ in the germline V gene (reference sequence). This chain uses TRBV7-9 with TRBJ2-1; 8 bases map to TRBD2. This sequence was found in a human donor with alopecia areata. Sequenced input: NKG2D-high CD8+ T cells sorted from blood. For the CDR3, the DNA is TGTGCCAGCACCCCCAAGGGGACTAGTCATTATGAGCAGTTCTTC. Amino acids: CASTPKGTSHYEQFF.